This is a list of T cell receptor beta chains from one sample in a study of CD8 T cells in Susac syndrome. Via MiXCR, TCRdb re-called the immunoSEQ multiplex PCR reads, giving one row per CDR3 protein. The sample lists under 550,000 distinct CDR3 sequences, approximately 85% occurring once. Sequencing input: CD8+ T cells from PBMCs. Receptors originate from a human donor with multiple sclerosis. The CDR3 runs from the conserved cysteine through the conserved F or W. Each record gives: V gene, clone size, J gene, D gene, CDR3 length, CDR3 DNA, CDR3 protein. The D gene is left open where the match is weak. Clone size is not always given. Where it is, it says once, few, many or a class for expanded clones.

TRBV5-1	-	TRBJ2-7	-	15	TGCGCCAGCAGCGCGGACAAGGGGCTGTCAAGGGAGCAGTACTTC	CASSADKGLSREQYF
TRBV11-3	-	TRBJ2-7	TRBD1	15	TGTGCCAGCAGCAGTGGGACAGGGGGCAACTACGAGCAGTACTTC	CASSSGTGGNYEQYF
TRBV18	-	TRBJ1-2	-	17	TGTGCCAGCTCACCGGTCGAGGAGACACTCAAATACGAGGGCTACACCTTC	CASSPVEETLKYEGYTF
TRBV4-2	-	TRBJ2-7	-	16	TGTGCCAGCAGCCTCCTCAGGGGGGGGAGCTCCTACGAGCAGTACTTC	CASSLLRGGSSYEQYF
TRBV13	few	TRBJ2-5	-	14	TGTGCCAGCAGCCAGGGGACAAGTACCGAGACCCAGTACTTC	CASSQGTSTETQYF
TRBV7-2	-	TRBJ2-3	TRBD2	15	TGTGCCAGCAGCCCTTACGCGGGAGGAACAGATACGCAGTATTTT	CASSPYAGGTDTQYF
TRBV5-4	-	TRBJ2-1	-	14	TGTGCCAGCAGCTCCCTTCCCGGAAGCGGGGAGCAGTTCTTC	CASSSLPGSGEQFF
TRBV20-1	once	TRBJ2-7	TRBD1	15	TGCAGTGCTGGGACCGGGACAGGGGACGTCAACGAGCAGTACTTC	CSAGTGTGDVNEQYF
TRBV29-1	-	TRBJ2-1	-	13	TGCAGCGTTGACAGGGGAGCTGGCAATGAGCAGTTCTTC	CSVDRGAGNEQFF
TRBV25-1	-	TRBJ1-1	TRBD1	14	TGTGCCAGCAGTGACACAGGGGCTGGGACTGAAGCTTTCTTT	CASSDTGAGTEAFF
TRBV6-5	-	TRBJ1-5	-	16	TGTGCCAGCAGTTCGACGACTGGGAATAGCAATCAGCCCCAGCATTTT	CASSSTTGNSNQPQHF
TRBV6-1	-	TRBJ2-7	TRBD2	14	TGTGCCAGCAGTGAAGAGGGAGGGCGGAACGAGCAGTACTTC	CASSEEGGRNEQYF
TRBV7-9	-	TRBJ2-7	TRBD2	16	TGTGCCAGCAGCTTAGTCGAAGCGGGAGATTGGTACGAGCAGTACTTC	CASSLVEAGDWYEQYF